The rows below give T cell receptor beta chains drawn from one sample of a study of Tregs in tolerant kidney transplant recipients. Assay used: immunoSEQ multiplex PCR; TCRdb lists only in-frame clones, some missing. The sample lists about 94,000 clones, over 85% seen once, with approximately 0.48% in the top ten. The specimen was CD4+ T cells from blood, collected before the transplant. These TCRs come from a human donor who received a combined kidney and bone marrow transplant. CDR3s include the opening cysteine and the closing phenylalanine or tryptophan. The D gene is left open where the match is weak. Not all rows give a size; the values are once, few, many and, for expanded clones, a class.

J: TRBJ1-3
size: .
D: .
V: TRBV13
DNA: TGTGCCAGCAGCTTCCTCAGGGGAGTTCTCTCTGGAAACACCATATATTTT
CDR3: CASSFLRGVLSGNTIYF

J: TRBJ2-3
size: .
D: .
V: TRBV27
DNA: TGTGCCAGCAGCCGTTTCGCAGATACGCAGTATTTT
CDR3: CASSRFADTQYF

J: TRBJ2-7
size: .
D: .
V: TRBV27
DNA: TGTGCCAGCAGAAGACAGGGGAGGGTCTACGAGCAGTACTTC
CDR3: CASRRQGRVYEQYF

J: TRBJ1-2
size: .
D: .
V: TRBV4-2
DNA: TGTGCCAGCAGCCAAAGACGGGATTCCCCGCTATCGGGCTACACCTTC
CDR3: CASSQRRDSPLSGYTF

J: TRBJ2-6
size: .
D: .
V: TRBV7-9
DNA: TGTGCCAGCAGCTTAGCCCCCGGACAGACCAACTCTGGGGCCAACGTCCTGACTTTC
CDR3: CASSLAPGQTNSGANVLTF

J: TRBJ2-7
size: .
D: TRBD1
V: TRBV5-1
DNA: TGCGCCTCTCAGGAGGGACAGGGGGCTTACGAGCAGTACTTC
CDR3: CASQEGQGAYEQYF

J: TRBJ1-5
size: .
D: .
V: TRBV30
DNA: TGTGCCTGGAGTGGTGGAGTTGGTCAGCCCCAGCATTTT
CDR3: CAWSGGVGQPQHF

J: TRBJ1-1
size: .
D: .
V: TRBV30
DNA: TGTGCCTGGAGTAGGAGAGGGGGAACTGAAGCTTTCTTT
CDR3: CAWSRRGGTEAFF

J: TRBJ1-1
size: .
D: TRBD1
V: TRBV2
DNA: TGTGCCAGCAGTGGACAGGGGAACACTGAAGCTTTCTTT
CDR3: CASSGQGNTEAFF

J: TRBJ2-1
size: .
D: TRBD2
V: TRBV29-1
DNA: TGCAGCGTTGAACTGATTAGCGGGATATCCTACAATGAGCAGTTCTTC
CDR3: CSVELISGISYNEQFF

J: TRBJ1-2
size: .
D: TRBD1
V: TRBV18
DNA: TGTGCCAGCTCGCTCGACAGGGGGCTGGGCTATGGCTACACCTTC
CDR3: CASSLDRGLGYGYTF

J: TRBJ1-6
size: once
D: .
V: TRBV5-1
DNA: TGCGCCAGCAGCTTGGGCAGGGCGGTTAATTCACCCCTCCACTTT
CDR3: CASSLGRAVNSPLHF

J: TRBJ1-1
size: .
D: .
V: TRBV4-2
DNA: TGTGCCAGCAGCCAAGAACCCCAGGGGCGGACTGAAGCTTTCTTT
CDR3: CASSQEPQGRTEAFF

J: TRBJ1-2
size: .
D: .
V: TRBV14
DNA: TGTGCCAGCAGCCAATCGATTTTTAAGTTCCCCAGATATGGCTACACCTTC
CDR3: CASSQSIFKFPRYGYTF

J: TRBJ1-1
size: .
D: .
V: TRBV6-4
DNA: TGTGCCACCATACTCTTGGCGGGTGAGAACACTGAAGCTTTCTTT
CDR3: CATILLAGENTEAFF

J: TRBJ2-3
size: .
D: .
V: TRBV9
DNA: TGTGCCAGCAGTCAAGTTTCGACAGACACGCAGTATTTT
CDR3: CASSQVSTDTQYF

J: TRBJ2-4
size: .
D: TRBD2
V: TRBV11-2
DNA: TGTGCCAGCAGCCGCGGACTAGTCAACATTCAGTACTTC
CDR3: CASSRGLVNIQYF

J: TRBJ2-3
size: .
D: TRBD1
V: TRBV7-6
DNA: TGTGCCAGCAGCTTAATGACAGGGACAGATACGCAGTATTTT
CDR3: CASSLMTGTDTQYF

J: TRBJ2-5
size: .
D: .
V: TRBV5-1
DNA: TGCGCCAGCAGCCACGGTAGTAGCCCCTCGCAAGAGACCCAGTACTTC
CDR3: CASSHGSSPSQETQYF

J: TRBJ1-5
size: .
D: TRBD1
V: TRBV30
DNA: TGTGCCTGGAGTGTAGAGCCAGGGGGCCAGCCCCAGCATTTT
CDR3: CAWSVEPGGQPQHF

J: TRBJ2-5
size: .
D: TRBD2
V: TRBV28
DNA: TGTGCCAGCAGTTTTAGTAGCGGGAGGTTTCAAGAGACCCAGTACTTC
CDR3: CASSFSSGRFQETQYF

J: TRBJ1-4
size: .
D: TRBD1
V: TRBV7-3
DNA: TGTGCCAGCACCACCGGGACAGGGTCGGATGAAAAACTGTTTTTT
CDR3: CASTTGTGSDEKLFF

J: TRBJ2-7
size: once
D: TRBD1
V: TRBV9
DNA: TGTGCCAGCAGCATCGGGACAGGCGCGTCCTACGAGCAGTACTTC
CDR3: CASSIGTGASYEQYF

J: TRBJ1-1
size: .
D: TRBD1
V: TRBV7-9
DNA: TGTGCCAGCATTAGGGGACAGGGTATGTGGACTGAAGCTTTCTTT
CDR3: CASIRGQGMWTEAFF

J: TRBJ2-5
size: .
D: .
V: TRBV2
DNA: TGTGCCAGCACCCGGGACATCCGGGAGACCCAGTACTTC
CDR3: CASTRDIRETQYF

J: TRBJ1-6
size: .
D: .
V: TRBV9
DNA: TGTGCCAGCAGCGTAGCGGACAGACCTGGGGGTTCACCCCTCCACTTT
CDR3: CASSVADRPGGSPLHF